Here is one T cell receptor (beta chain) with its context. The assay was immunoSEQ multiplex PCR, and TCRdb's table has in-frame clones only and misses some. Of about 1.1 million clones listed, 75% to 85% are singletons. This record belongs to a study of shared clonotypes between healthy human individuals. The CDR3 is made up of 12 amino acids. Trimming stripped 4 bases from V and 3 bases from J, with 10 bases between. Germline V gene lookup returns CDR1 SQVTM and CDR2 ANQGSEA. The origin of this receptor is a man between 18 and 29 years old in good health. Some clones in this sample may be carry-over from other donors' samples. The chain couples TRBV29-1 to TRBJ2-7, with a possible D match to TRBD2 (6 bases). Sequences were obtained from memory CD4+ T cells from PBMCs. Subset of the sample: CD45RA-negative fraction. CDR3 coding DNA: TGCAGCGTTGTGGCCGGGGGCTACGAGCAGTACTTC. Its protein is CSVVAGGYEQYF.